The source of this T cell receptor (beta chain) is a study of glioma-infiltrating T cells after dendritic cell vaccination. Across the study: Residual fresh-frozen tumor from the vaccine-lysate resection served as pretreatment tumor.

Study results and limitations: Complete blood and tumor specimen sets were limited to few patients.

The germline gives CDR1 MGHRA, CDR2 YSYEKL. CDR3 length: 13 residues. Between the trimmed V and J ends, which lost 2 bases and 7 bases, there was a span of 12 bases. Amplification used 60 V beta primers and 13 J beta primers. Data came from immunoSEQ multiplex PCR; TCRdb stores just in-frame clones and leaves some out. The table includes under 4,000 clones, over 75% detected once. Concerning this clone: What it binds is unknown.

Selection required adequate fresh-frozen tumor tissue plus more than two years' survival data. Specimen: tumor tissue, collected before dendritic cell vaccination. The source is a human donor with glioblastoma. The chain recombines TRBV4-1 with TRBJ2-7; the D is unclear. CDR3 DNA: TGCGCCAGCAGCCAAAACCTTAACAAAGAGCAGTACTTC. It codes for CASSQNLNKEQYF.